This TCR beta chain was documented in a study of shared clonotypes between healthy human individuals. The input for sorted-subset replicate PCRs was around 0.2 ug DNA, tens of thousands of T cell genomes. Repertoires were generated with immunoSEQ multiplex PCR, while TCRdb's copy carries only in-frame clones and drops some. The data contain roughly 2.1 million clones, about 92% of them singletons. CD45RO negativity and positive selection for CCR7 defined naive CD8 cells, a population that excluded terminally differentiated effector memory CD45RA+ cells. The CDR3 totals 17 residues. Germline CDR1 LNHDA, CDR2 SQIVND (reference sequence). Between the trimmed V and J ends, which lost 3 bases and 1 base, there was a span of 17 bases.

The receptor was derived from a man aged 18 to 29 in good health. Some clones in this sample may be carry-over from other donors' samples. The sample consisted of naive CD8+ T cells from PBMCs. V is TRBV19 and J is TRBJ2-3; D uncertain. The chain's CDR3 is CASSMGHASPGTDTQYF. As DNA, the CDR3 is TGTGCCAGTAGTATGGGTCACGCCTCTCCTGGCACAGATACGCAGTATTTT.